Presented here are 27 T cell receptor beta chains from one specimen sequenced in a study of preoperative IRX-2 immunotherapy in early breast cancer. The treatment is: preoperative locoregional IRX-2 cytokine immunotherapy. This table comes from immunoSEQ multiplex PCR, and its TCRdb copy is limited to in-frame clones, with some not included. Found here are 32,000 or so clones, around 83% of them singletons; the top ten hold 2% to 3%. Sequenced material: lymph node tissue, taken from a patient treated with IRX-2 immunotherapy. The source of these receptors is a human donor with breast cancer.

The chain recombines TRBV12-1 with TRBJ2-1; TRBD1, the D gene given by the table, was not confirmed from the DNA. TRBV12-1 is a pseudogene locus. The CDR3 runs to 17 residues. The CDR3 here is CASSPRVWDRAYNEQFF. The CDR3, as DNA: TGTGCCAGCAGCCCGCGGGTTTGGGACAGGGCTTACAATGAGCAGTTCTTC.

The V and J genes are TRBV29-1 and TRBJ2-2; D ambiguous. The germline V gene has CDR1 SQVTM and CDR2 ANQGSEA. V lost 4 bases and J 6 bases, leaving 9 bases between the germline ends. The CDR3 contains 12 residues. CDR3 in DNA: TGCAGCGTTGTTATGTTGGCCGGGGAGCTGTTTTTT. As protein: CSVVMLAGELFF.

CDR3 sequence: CASGLGTGGLLGYTF. CDR3 sequence (DNA): TGTGCTAGTGGTTTGGGGACAGGGGGTTTATTAGGCTACACCTTC. The chain is built from TRBV12-5 and TRBJ1-2, with 10 nucleotides matching TRBD1. The CDR3 contains 15 residues. Losses at the gene ends were 1 base for V and 8 bases for J; bases not matched to a gene: 7. CDR1 and CDR2 from the germline V gene are LGHNT and FRNRAP.

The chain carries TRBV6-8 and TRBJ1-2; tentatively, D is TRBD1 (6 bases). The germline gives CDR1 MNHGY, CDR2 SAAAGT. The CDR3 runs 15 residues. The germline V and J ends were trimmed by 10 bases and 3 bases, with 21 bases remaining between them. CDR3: CAINPQGALDYGYTF. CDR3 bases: TGTGCCATCAATCCACAGGGAGCTCTGGACTATGGCTACACCTTC.

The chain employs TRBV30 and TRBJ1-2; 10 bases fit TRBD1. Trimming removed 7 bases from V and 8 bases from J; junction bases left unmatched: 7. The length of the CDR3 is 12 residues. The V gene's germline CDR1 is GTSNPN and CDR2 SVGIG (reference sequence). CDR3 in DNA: TGTGCCTATCGGGACAGGGGCCTAGGCTACACCTTC. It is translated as CAYRDRGLGYTF.

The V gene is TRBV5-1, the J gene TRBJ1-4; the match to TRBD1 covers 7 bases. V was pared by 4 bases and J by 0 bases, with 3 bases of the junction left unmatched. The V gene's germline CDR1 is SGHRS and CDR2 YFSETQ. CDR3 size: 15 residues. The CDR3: CASSGQGATNEKLFF. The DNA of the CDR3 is TGCGCCAGCAGCGGGCAGGGGGCAACTAATGAAAAACTGTTTTTT.

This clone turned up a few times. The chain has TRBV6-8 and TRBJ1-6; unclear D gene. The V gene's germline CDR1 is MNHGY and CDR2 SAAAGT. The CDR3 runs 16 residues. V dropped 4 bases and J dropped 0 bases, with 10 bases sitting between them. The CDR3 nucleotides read TGTGCCAGCAGTTTGGACGGGAGCTCCTATAATTCACCCCTCCACTTT. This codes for CASSLDGSSYNSPLHF.

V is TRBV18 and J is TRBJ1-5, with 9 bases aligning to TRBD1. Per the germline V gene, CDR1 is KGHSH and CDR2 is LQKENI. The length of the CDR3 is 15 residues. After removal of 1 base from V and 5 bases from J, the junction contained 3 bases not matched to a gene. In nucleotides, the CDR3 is TGTGCCAGCTCACCACTGGGACAGGGCTATCAGCCCCAGCATTTT. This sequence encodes CASSPLGQGYQPQHF.

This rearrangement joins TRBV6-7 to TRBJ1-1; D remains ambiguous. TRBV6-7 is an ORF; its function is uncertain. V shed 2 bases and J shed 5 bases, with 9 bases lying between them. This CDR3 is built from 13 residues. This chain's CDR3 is CASSYGWRTEAFF. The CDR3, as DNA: TGTGCCAGCAGTTACGGTTGGAGGACTGAAGCTTTCTTT.

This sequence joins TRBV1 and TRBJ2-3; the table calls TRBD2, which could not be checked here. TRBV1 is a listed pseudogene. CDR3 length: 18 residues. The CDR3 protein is CASSQDFQRGMYTDTQYF. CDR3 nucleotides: TGCGCCAGCAGCCAAGATTTTCAGCGGGGGATGTACACAGATACGCAGTATTTT.

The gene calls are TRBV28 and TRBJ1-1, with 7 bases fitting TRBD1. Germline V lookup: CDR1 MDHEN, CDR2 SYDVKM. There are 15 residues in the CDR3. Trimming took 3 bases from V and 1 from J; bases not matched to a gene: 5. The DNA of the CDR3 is TGTGCCAGCAGTTTGCCCGGGACAGAGAACACTGAAGCTTTCTTT. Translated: CASSLPGTENTEAFF.

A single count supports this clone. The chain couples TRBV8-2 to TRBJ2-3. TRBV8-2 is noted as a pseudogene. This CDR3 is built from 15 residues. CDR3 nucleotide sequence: TGTGCCAGCAGTTTTAGAAGGTCTAGCACAGATACGCAGTATTTT. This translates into CASSFRRSSTDTQYF.

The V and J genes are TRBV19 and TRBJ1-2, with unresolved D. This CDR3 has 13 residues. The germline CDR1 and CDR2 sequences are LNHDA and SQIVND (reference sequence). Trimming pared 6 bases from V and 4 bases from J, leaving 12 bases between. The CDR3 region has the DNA TGTGCCAGTAGCCTGGGGATCGCCTATGGCTACACCTTC. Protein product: CASSLGIAYGYTF.

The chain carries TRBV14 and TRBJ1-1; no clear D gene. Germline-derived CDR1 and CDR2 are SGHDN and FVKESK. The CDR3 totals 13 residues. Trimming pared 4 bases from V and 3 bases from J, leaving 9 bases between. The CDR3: CASSPWDYTEAFF. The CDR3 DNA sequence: TGTGCCAGCAGCCCGTGGGATTACACTGAAGCTTTCTTT.

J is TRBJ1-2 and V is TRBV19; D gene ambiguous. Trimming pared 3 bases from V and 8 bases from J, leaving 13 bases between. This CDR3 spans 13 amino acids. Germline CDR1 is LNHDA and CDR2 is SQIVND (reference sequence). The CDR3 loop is CASSISIRVGYTF. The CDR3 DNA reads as TGTGCCAGTAGTATCAGCATCCGGGTGGGCTACACCTTC.

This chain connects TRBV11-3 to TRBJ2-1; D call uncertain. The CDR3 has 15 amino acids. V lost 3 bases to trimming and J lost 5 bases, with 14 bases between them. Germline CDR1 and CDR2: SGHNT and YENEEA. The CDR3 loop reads CASSFDHAEHNEQFF. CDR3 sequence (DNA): TGTGCCAGCAGCTTTGATCATGCGGAGCACAATGAGCAGTTCTTC.

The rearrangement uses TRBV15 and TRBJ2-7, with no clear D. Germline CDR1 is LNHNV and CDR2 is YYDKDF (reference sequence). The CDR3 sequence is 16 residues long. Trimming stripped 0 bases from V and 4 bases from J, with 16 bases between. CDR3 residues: CATSRDRFGGIYEQYF. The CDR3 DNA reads TGTGCCACCAGCAGAGACAGATTTGGTGGTATATACGAGCAGTACTTC.

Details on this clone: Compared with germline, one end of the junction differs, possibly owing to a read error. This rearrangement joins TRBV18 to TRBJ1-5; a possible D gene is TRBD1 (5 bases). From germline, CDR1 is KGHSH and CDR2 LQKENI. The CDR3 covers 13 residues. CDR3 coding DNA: TGTGCCAGCTCACTCACGACAGATCAGTCCCAGCATTTT. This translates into CASSLTTDQSQHF. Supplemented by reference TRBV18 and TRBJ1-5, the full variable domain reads NAGVMQNPRHLVRRRGQEARLRCSPMKGHSHVYWYRQLPEEGLKFMVYLQKENIIDESGMPKERFSAEFPKEGPSILRIQQVVRGDSAAYFCASSLTTDQSQHFGDGTRLSIL.

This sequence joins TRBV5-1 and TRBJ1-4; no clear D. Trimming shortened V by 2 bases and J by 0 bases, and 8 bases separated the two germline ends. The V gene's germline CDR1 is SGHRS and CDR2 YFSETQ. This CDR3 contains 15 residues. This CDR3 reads CASSFTASTNEKLFF. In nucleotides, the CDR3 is TGCGCCAGCAGCTTTACTGCTTCAACTAATGAAAAACTGTTTTTT. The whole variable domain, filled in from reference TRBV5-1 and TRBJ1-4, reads KAGVTQTPRYLIKTRGQQVTLSCSPISGHRSVSWYQQTPGQGLQFLFEYFSETQRNKGNFPGRFSGRQFSNSRSEMNVSTLELGDSALYLCASSFTASTNEKLFFGSGTQLSVL.

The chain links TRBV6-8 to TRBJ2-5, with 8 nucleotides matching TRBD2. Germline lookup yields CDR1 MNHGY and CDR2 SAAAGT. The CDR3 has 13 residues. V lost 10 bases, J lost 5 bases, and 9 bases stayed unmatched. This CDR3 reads CAIGRGGGETQYF. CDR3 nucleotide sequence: TGTGCCATTGGCCGGGGGGGCGGCGAGACCCAGTACTTC.

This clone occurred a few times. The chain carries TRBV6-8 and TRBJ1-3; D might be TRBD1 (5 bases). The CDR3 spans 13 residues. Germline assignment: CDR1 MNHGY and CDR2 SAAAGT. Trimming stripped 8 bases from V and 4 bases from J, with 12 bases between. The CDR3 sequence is CASGHKMGNTIYF. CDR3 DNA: TGTGCCAGCGGACACAAGATGGGAAACACCATATATTTT.

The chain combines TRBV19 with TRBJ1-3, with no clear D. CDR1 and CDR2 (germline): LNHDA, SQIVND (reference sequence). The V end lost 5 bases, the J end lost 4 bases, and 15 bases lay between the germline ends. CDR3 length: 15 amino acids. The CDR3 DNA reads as TGTGCCAGTAGTCCCGGACTACTAAGCGGAAACACCATATATTTT. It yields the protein CASSPGLLSGNTIYF.

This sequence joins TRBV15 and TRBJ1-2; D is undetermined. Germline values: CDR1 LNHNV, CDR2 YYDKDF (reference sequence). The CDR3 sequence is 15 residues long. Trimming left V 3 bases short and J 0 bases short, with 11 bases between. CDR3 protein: CATSSDGASNYGYTF. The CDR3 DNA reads TGTGCCACCAGCAGCGACGGAGCGTCTAACTATGGCTACACCTTC.

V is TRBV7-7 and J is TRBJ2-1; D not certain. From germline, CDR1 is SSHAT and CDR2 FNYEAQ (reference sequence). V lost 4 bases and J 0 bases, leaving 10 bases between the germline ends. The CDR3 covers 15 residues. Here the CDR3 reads CASSWGSLSYNEQFF. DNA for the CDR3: TGTGCCAGCAGCTGGGGATCCCTCTCCTACAATGAGCAGTTCTTC.

CDR3 DNA sequence: TGTGCCAGTAGCGCCCGTGATACGCAGTATTTT. Protein sequence: CASSARDTQYF. The chain couples TRBV19 to TRBJ2-3; D uncertain. V was shortened by 6 bases and J by 6 bases, with 7 bases between the two germline ends. Germline V gene sequence: CDR1 LNHDA, CDR2 SQIVND (reference sequence). The CDR3 length is 11 residues.

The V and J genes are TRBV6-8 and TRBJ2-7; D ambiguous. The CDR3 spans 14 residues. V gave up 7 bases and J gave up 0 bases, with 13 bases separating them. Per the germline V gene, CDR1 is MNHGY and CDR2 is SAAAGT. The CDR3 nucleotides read TGTGCCAGCATTCACGGCAAGTCCTCCTACGAGCAGTACTTC. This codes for CASIHGKSSYEQYF.

As DNA, the CDR3 is TGTGCCAGCAGGGAGGGACAGCCTAATTCACCCCTCCACTTT. Translated: CASREGQPNSPLHF. V and J are TRBV28 and TRBJ1-6; 7 nucleotides agree with TRBD1. This CDR3 has 14 amino acids. Trimming at V came to 6 bases and at J to 6 bases, leaving 5 bases not matched to a gene. Looked up from germline, CDR1 is MDHEN and CDR2 is SYDVKM.